The 29 T cell receptor beta chains presented below share a single source sample, sequenced in a study of T cell changes during pregnancy in multiple sclerosis. Data came from immunoSEQ multiplex PCR; TCRdb stores just in-frame clones and leaves some out. Of 30,000 to 40,000 clones in the sample, roughly 90% were seen once. Source: CD8+ T cells from peripheral blood mononuclear cells, taken in the third trimester of pregnancy. The receptors here all came from a female donor with multiple sclerosis, enrolled in a pregnancy study.

This sequence joins TRBV4-3 and TRBJ2-3, with 9 nucleotides matching TRBD2. Germline CDR1 LGHNA, CDR2 YSLEER. The ends lost 2 bases at V and 3 bases at J; junction bases unmatched: 9. This CDR3 region has 17 residues. The CDR3 loop is CASSQQRGGGATDTQYF. CDR3 nucleotides: TGCGCCAGCAGCCAACAAAGGGGCGGGGGGGCTACAGATACGCAGTATTTT.

The CDR3, as DNA: TGTGCCAGCAGTGAAGCGCTTTGGGACACGCAGTACTTC. It codes for CASSEALWDTQYF. This chain links TRBV6-1 with TRBJ2-7; D possibly corresponds to TRBD1 (6 bases). CDR3 length equals 13 residues. Trimming took off 0 bases at V and 9 bases at J, with 12 bases between the two ends. Germline loops: CDR1 MNHNS, CDR2 SASEGT.

The chain has TRBV27 and TRBJ2-3; no definite D call. This CDR3 is built from 13 residues. Germline V lookup: CDR1 MNHEY, CDR2 SMNVEV (reference sequence). V was clipped by 4 bases and J by 0 bases, with 5 bases between them. The CDR3 bases are TGTGCCAGCAGTTCGACTAGCACAGATACGCAGTATTTT. It specifies CASSSTSTDTQYF.

This clone was counted once. The rearrangement links TRBV6-5 to TRBJ2-3; the D is unclear. The CDR3 has 13 residues. CDR1 is MNHEY, CDR2 SVGAGI, per germline. V shed 7 bases and J shed 1 base, with 9 bases lying between them. The CDR3 is CASTPRGTDTQYF. In DNA form, the CDR3 reads TGTGCCAGCACCCCGCGCGGCACAGATACGCAGTATTTT.

The rearrangement uses TRBV6-5 and TRBJ1-1; maybe TRBD1 (6 bases). With 5 bases removed from V and 4 bases from J, the gap between germline ends came to 14 bases. The CDR3 sequence is 14 residues long. The germline V gene encodes CDR1 MNHEY and CDR2 SVGAGI. CDR3 in amino acids: CASSEPGDGTEAFF. Written as DNA, the CDR3 is TGTGCCAGCAGTGAACCAGGGGATGGCACTGAAGCTTTCTTT.

The chain carries TRBV5-8 and TRBJ1-5; D gene unclear. The CDR3 has 14 residues. Trimming left V 3 bases short and J 4 bases short, with 11 bases between. Germline values: CDR1 SGHTS, CDR2 YDEGEE. The CDR3 DNA reads TGTGCCAGCAGCTCCCCTCCGGGGAATCAGCCCCAGCATTTT. Translated: CASSSPPGNQPQHF.

This chain connects TRBV25-1 to TRBJ2-7; D is possibly TRBD2 (7 bases). With 2 bases removed from V and 10 bases from J, the gap between germline ends came to 15 bases. There are 13 residues in the CDR3. Germline assignment: CDR1 MGHDK and CDR2 SYGVNS. This chain's CDR3 is CASSEGGPGGQYF. The CDR3 nucleotides read TGTGCCAGCAGTGAAGGGGGGCCGGGAGGTCAGTACTTC.

This clone was seen a handful of times. The V gene is TRBV18, the J gene TRBJ1-1, with unresolved D. Looked up from germline, CDR1 is KGHSH and CDR2 is LQKENI. This CDR3 spans 14 amino acids. V dropped 0 bases and J dropped 0 bases, with 5 bases sitting between them. CDR3 amino acids: CASSPPTLNTEAFF. The CDR3 bases are TGTGCCAGCTCACCACCGACACTGAACACTGAAGCTTTCTTT.

This chain links TRBV13 with TRBJ1-1; 10 bases are a match to TRBD1. Losses at the gene ends were 2 bases for V and 4 bases for J; bases not matched to a gene: 4. The CDR3 runs to 15 residues. CDR1 is PRHDT and CDR2 is FYEKMQ in the germline V gene (reference sequence). CDR3 protein: CASSLYGQGGTEAFF. The CDR3 DNA is TGTGCCAGCAGCTTATACGGACAGGGGGGCACTGAAGCTTTCTTT.

The V gene is TRBV15, the J gene TRBJ2-3; 9 bases align to TRBD2. This CDR3 contains 16 residues. V lost 1 base, J lost 2 bases, and 4 bases stayed unmatched. The germline gives CDR1 LNHNV, CDR2 YYDKDF (reference sequence). This CDR3 reads CATSRGSGGTTDTQYF. As DNA, the CDR3 is TGTGCCACCAGCAGAGGTAGCGGGGGTACCACAGATACGCAGTATTTT.

This CDR3 is CASSQVGQGRPNYGYTF. CDR3 in DNA: TGTGCCAGCAGCCAAGTTGGCCAGGGGCGGCCTAACTATGGCTACACCTTC. This chain connects TRBV4-2 to TRBJ1-2; tentative D call: TRBD1 (6 bases). Per the germline V gene, CDR1 is LGHNA and CDR2 is YNFKEQ. V lost 1 base to trimming and J lost 0 bases, with 15 bases between them. The CDR3 covers 17 residues.

This clone counts as medium-sized. The CDR3 DNA reads TGTGCCAGCAGCCTGAACAGGGATAATGAAAAACTGTTTTTT. Amino acid sequence: CASSLNRDNEKLFF. This chain links TRBV4-2 with TRBJ1-4; a possible D gene is TRBD1 (6 bases). Germline-derived CDR1 and CDR2 are LGHNA and YNFKEQ. This CDR3 comprises 14 residues. Trimming left V 4 bases short and J 4 bases short, with 10 bases between.

The chain has TRBV29-1 and TRBJ2-3; TRBD2 is a possible D gene (5 bases). This CDR3 is built from 17 residues. The V and J ends lost 3 bases and 2 bases respectively, with 21 bases between them. In germline, CDR1 is SQVTM, CDR2 ANQGSEA. The chain's CDR3 is CSVEGISLLGLTDTQYF. DNA for the CDR3: TGCAGCGTTGAGGGGATAAGCTTACTAGGACTCACAGATACGCAGTATTTT.

The chain uses TRBV30 and TRBJ2-7, with a tentative D call TRBD2 (7 bases). This CDR3 has 14 residues. V gave up 3 bases and J gave up 1 base, with 13 bases separating them. CDR1 and CDR2 (germline): GTSNPN, SVGIG (reference sequence). The CDR3 loop is CAWSWGGLSYEQYF. For the CDR3, the DNA is TGTGCCTGGAGCTGGGGGGGCCTATCCTACGAGCAGTACTTC.

The chain uses TRBV4-2 and TRBJ2-1; 8 positions match TRBD2. After removal of 0 bases from V and 6 bases from J, the junction contained 13 bases not matched to a gene. CDR1 is LGHNA, CDR2 YNFKEQ, per germline. This CDR3 spans 18 amino acids. Here the CDR3 reads CASSQDVVSGGQINEQFF. The DNA of the CDR3 is TGTGCCAGCAGCCAAGATGTCGTCAGCGGGGGACAAATCAATGAGCAGTTCTTC.

The chain uses TRBV11-2 and TRBJ2-1; D is possibly TRBD1 (7 bases). CDR3 size: 15 residues. Germline loops: CDR1 SGHAT, CDR2 FQNNGV. The V end was cut by 5 bases, the J end by 9 bases, with 20 bases between. Here the CDR3 reads CASSAGGIQAGEQFF. The CDR3 bases are TGTGCCAGCAGCGCAGGGGGGATTCAGGCCGGTGAGCAGTTCTTC. The full variable domain, rest sourced from reference TRBV11-2 and TRBJ2-1, is EAGVAQSPRYKIIEKRQSVAFWCNPISGHATLYWYQQILGQGPKLLIQFQNNGVVDDSQLPKDRFSAERLKGVDSTLKIQPAKLEDSAVYLCASSAGGIQAGEQFFGPGTRLTVL.

The CDR3 DNA follows: TGCGCCAGCAGCCAAGAAGTTCCGGGACAGGGAGCTATAGCTTTCTTT. It specifies CASSQEVPGQGAIAFF. The chain links TRBV4-3 to TRBJ1-1; 9 nucleotides line up with TRBD1. The CDR3 totals 16 residues. Trimming took 0 bases from V and 10 from J; bases not matched to a gene: 12. CDR1 and CDR2 from the germline V gene are LGHNA and YSLEER.

This rearrangement joins TRBV19 to TRBJ1-6; D not resolved. The CDR3 runs to 16 residues. V lost 0 bases and J lost 3, with 9 bases in between. Germline CDR1 reads LNHDA; CDR2 reads SQIVND (reference sequence). CDR3: CASSIETGDYNSPLHF. DNA of the CDR3: TGTGCCAGTAGTATAGAAACCGGGGACTATAATTCACCCCTCCACTTT.

V and J are TRBV5-6 and TRBJ2-7, with D tentatively TRBD2 (6 bases). V lost 0 bases, J lost 4 bases, and 8 bases lay in between. The CDR3 runs to 13 residues. Germline CDR1 SGHDT, CDR2 YYEEEE. The CDR3 DNA follows: TGTGCCAGCAGCTTGGGTGCGGGGTACGAGCAGTACTTC. It translates to CASSLGAGYEQYF.

The chain employs TRBV6-4 and TRBJ2-3, with D uncertain. CDR1 and CDR2 from the germline V gene are MRHNA and SNTAGT. CDR3 length: 13 residues. The V gene lost 4 bases and the J gene lost 0 bases, with 5 bases spanning the gap. The CDR3 reads CASSVSSTDTQYF. In nucleotides, the CDR3 is TGTGCCAGCAGTGTCAGTAGCACAGATACGCAGTATTTT.

This rearrangement joins TRBV11-3 to TRBJ1-1; weak D call: TRBD1 (5 bases). The CDR3 loop spans 15 amino acids. V was cut by 5 bases and J by 1 base, with 14 bases left in between. Germline CDR1 is SGHNT and CDR2 is YENEEA. CDR3: CASSPRGRGNTEAFF. DNA of the CDR3: TGTGCCAGCAGCCCCAGAGGAAGGGGGAACACTGAAGCTTTCTTT.

This chain links TRBV11-2 with TRBJ2-1, with 9 bases fitting TRBD1. V gave up 3 bases and J gave up 10 bases; unmatched junction bases: 7. CDR1 is SGHAT and CDR2 is FQNNGV in the germline V gene. The length of the CDR3 is 14 residues. The CDR3 here is CASSFRQGDREQFF. DNA of the CDR3: TGTGCCAGCAGCTTTCGACAGGGGGATAGGGAGCAGTTCTTC. Full variable domain (rest looked up from reference TRBV11-2 and TRBJ2-1): EAGVAQSPRYKIIEKRQSVAFWCNPISGHATLYWYQQILGQGPKLLIQFQNNGVVDDSQLPKDRFSAERLKGVDSTLKIQPAKLEDSAVYLCASSFRQGDREQFFGPGTRLTVL.

V gene TRBV4-1 combines with J gene TRBJ2-7, with 7 nucleotides matching TRBD2. CDR1 is MGHRA and CDR2 is YSYEKL in the germline V gene. The CDR3 is 13 residues long. The V segment lost 1 base and the J segment 4 bases; nucleotides outside the gene matches: 1. CDR3 DNA: TGCGCCAGCAGCCAAGTGGGGGGGTACGAGCAGTACTTC. Residues: CASSQVGGYEQYF.

There are a few counts of this clone. V gene TRBV4-1 combines with J gene TRBJ2-7; 7 bases fit TRBD1. The CDR3 spans 15 residues. Germline loops: CDR1 MGHRA, CDR2 YSYEKL. V gave up 2 bases and J gave up 0 bases; unmatched junction bases: 4. The CDR3 spells CASSQSPGGSYEQYF. DNA of the CDR3: TGCGCCAGCAGCCAATCGCCAGGGGGCTCCTACGAGCAGTACTTC.

The chain recombines TRBV6-6 with TRBJ2-1; the match to TRBD2 covers 13 bases. Germline CDR1 and CDR2: MNHNY and SVGAGI (reference sequence). The CDR3 covers 16 residues. Unmatched junction bases numbered 4, after V lost 6 bases and J lost 2 bases. The CDR3 region is CASRHGLAGAYNEQFF. For the CDR3, the DNA is TGTGCCAGCAGACACGGACTAGCGGGAGCCTACAATGAGCAGTTCTTC.

The chain uses TRBV6-6 and TRBJ1-2; D possibly corresponds to TRBD1 (6 bases). V dropped 0 bases and J dropped 4 bases, with 15 bases sitting between them. CDR1 MNHNY and CDR2 SVGAGI come from the germline V gene (reference sequence). The CDR3 extends over 16 amino acids. The CDR3 loop reads CASSYSTGNPPYGYTF. Written as DNA, the CDR3 is TGTGCCAGCAGTTACTCGACAGGCAATCCCCCCTATGGCTACACCTTC.

The chain combines TRBV9 with TRBJ2-2; 10 bases match TRBD2. Germline V CDR1 and CDR2: SGDLS, YYNGEE. The length of the CDR3 is 16 residues. CDR3 nucleotide sequence: TGTGCTTCCGGGGGGCTAGCGGGGGCCTACACCGGGGAGCTGTTTTTT. It codes for CASGGLAGAYTGELFF.

CDR3 protein: CASSVGGAGELFF. The CDR3 region has the DNA TGTGCCAGCAGCGTAGGGGGGGCCGGGGAGCTGTTTTTT. The J gene is TRBJ2-2, the V gene TRBV27, with D possibly being TRBD2 (7 bases). Trimming cost V 6 bases and J 6 bases, with 11 bases left between them. The germline gives CDR1 MNHEY, CDR2 SMNVEV (reference sequence). The CDR3 runs 13 residues.

The chain recombines TRBV9 with TRBJ2-7, with 7 bases matching TRBD1. The germline gives CDR1 SGDLS, CDR2 YYNGEE. V trimming: 3 bases; J trimming: 4 bases; junction bases outside the gene matches: 13. The CDR3 runs 16 residues. CDR3 in DNA: TGTGCCAGCAGCGCCGGACAGGCAATCGGAATGTACGAGCAGTACTTC. Amino acid sequence: CASSAGQAIGMYEQYF.